This T cell receptor beta chain was sequenced in a study of glioma-infiltrating T cells. Using RNA template, CDR3s of TCR alpha and beta were amplified with iRepertoire arm-PCR. TCRdb passed the multiplex PCR reads through MiXCR, listing each CDR3 protein once. The table has fewer than 250,000 distinct CDR3 sequences, 32% seen once. The CDR3 has 11 amino acids. CDR1 and CDR2 (germline): DFQATT, SNEGSKA (reference sequence). Trimming took 3 bases from V and 3 from J, leaving 6 bases between them. Ten or more counts support this clonotype. The gene calls are TRBV20-1 and TRBJ2-7; weak D call: TRBD1 (5 bases). The source is a human donor with low-grade glioma or glioblastoma, undergoing nonglioma brain surgery, or in good health (not recorded which). The material sequenced was glioma tissue, nonneoplastic brain tissue, or PBMCs (not recorded which). The CDR3 DNA is TGCAGTGCTAGGGGGCTCTACGAGCAGTACTTC. It codes for CSARGLYEQYF.